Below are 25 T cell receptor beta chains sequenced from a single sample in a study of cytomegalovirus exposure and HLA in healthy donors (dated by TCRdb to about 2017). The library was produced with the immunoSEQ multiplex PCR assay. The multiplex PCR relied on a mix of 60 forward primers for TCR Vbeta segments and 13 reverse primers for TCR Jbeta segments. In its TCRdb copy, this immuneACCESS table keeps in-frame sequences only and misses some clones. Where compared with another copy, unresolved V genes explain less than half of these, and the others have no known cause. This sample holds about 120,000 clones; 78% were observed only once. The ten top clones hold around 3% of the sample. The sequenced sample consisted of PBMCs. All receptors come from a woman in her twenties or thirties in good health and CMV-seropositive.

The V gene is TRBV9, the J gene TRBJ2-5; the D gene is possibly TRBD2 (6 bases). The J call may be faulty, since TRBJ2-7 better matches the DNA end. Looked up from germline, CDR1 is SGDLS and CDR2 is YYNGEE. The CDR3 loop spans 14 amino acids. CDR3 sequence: CASSVAPSDYEQYF. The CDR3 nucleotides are TGTGCCAGCAGCGTAGCTCCTAGCGACTACGAGCAGTACTTC.

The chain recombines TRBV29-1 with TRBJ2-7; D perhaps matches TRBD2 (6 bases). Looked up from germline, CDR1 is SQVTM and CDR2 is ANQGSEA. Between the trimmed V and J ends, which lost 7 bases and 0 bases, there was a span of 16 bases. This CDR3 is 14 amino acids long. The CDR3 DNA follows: TGCAGCGCCCGGGACTCCCCCGCCTCCTACGAGCAGTACTTC. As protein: CSARDSPASYEQYF.

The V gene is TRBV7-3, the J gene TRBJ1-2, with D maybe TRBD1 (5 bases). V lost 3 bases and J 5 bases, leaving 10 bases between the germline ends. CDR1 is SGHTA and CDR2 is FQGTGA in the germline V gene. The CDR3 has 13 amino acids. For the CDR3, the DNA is TGTGCCAGCAGCTTTGGGGGGTCGTATGGCTACACCTTC. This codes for CASSFGGSYGYTF.

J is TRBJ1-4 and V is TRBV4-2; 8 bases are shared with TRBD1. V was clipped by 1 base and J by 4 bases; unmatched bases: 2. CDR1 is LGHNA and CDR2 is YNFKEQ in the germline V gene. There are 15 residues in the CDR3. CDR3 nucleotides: TGTGCCAGCAGCCAAGGGACAGGGAGTAATGAAAAACTGTTTTTT. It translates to CASSQGTGSNEKLFF.

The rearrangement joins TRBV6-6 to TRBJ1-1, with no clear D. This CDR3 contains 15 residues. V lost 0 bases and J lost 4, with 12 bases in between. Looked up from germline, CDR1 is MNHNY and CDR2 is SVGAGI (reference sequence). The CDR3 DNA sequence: TGTGCCAGCAGTTACTCATTATTTGGAGTCACTGAAGCTTTCTTT. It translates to CASSYSLFGVTEAFF.

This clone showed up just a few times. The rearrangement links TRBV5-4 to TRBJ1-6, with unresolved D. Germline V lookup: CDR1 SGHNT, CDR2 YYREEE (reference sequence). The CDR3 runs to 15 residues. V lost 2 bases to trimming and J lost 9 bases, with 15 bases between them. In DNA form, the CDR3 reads TGTGCCAGCAGCTTTTCACCGGAGCCGGGTTCACCCCTCCACTTT. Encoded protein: CASSFSPEPGSPLHF.

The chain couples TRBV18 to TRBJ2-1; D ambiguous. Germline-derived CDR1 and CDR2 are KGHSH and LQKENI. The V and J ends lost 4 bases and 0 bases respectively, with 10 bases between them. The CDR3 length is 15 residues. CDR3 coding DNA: TGTGCCAGCTCACAGGAGTTGAGCTCCTACAATGAGCAGTTCTTC. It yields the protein CASSQELSSYNEQFF. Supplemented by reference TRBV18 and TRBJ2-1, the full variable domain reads NAGVMQNPRHLVRRRGQEARLRCSPMKGHSHVYWYRQLPEEGLKFMVYLQKENIIDESGMPKERFSAEFPKEGPSILRIQQVVRGDSAAYFCASSQELSSYNEQFFGPGTRLTVL.

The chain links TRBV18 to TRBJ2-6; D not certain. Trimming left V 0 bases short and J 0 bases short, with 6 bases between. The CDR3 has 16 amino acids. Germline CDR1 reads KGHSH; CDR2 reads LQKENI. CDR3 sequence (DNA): TGTGCCAGCTCACCACCAACAGTCTCTGGGGCCAACGTCCTGACTTTC. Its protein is CASSPPTVSGANVLTF.

CDR3 loop: CASSQDMGDRGQTGNTIYF. DNA of the CDR3: TGTGCCAGCAGCCAAGATATGGGAGACAGGGGTCAAACTGGAAACACCATATATTTT. The chain links TRBV14 to TRBJ1-3; 8 bases are a match to TRBD1. The V segment lost 0 bases and the J segment 2 bases; nucleotides outside the gene matches: 12. Germline CDR1 SGHDN, CDR2 FVKESK. There are 19 residues in the CDR3.

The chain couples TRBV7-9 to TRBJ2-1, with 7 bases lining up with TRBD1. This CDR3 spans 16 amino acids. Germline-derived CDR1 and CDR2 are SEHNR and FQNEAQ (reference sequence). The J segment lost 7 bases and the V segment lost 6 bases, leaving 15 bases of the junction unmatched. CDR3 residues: CASRNKTGKTGNEQFF. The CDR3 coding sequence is TGTGCCAGCAGGAACAAAACTGGAAAGACAGGGAATGAGCAGTTCTTC.

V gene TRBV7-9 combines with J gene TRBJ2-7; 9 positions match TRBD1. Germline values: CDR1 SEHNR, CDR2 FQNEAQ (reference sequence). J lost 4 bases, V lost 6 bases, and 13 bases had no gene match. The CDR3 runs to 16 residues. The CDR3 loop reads CASRKIPGQGIYEQYF. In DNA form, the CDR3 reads TGTGCCAGCAGGAAAATTCCGGGACAGGGAATATACGAGCAGTACTTC.

CDR3 loop: CASSKQDNSPLHF. The CDR3 DNA reads as TGTGCCAGCAGTAAACAGGATAATTCACCCCTCCACTTT. The V and J genes are TRBV6-6 and TRBJ1-6; possible D gene TRBD1, 5 bases. V lost 5 bases, J lost 5 bases, and 7 bases lay in between. Germline CDR1 and CDR2: MNHNY and SVGAGI (reference sequence). This CDR3 spans 13 amino acids.

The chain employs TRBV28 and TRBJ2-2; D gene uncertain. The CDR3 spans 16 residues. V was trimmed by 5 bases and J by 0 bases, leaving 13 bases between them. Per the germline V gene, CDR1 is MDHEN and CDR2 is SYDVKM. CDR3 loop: CASSPFGQPNTGELFF. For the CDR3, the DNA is TGTGCCAGCAGTCCTTTTGGGCAGCCGAACACCGGGGAGCTGTTTTTT.

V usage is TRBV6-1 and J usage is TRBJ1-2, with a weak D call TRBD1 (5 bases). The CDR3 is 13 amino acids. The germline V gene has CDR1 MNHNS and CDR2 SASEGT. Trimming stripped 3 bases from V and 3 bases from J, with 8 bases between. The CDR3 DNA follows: TGTGCCAGCAGTGACAGGGCCTACTATGGCTACACCTTC. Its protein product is CASSDRAYYGYTF.

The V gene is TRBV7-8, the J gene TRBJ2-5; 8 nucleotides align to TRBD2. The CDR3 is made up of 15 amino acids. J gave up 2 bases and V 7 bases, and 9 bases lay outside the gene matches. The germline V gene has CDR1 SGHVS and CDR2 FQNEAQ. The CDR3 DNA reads TGTGCCAGCACCCCTTCGGCGGGGGGACAAGAGACCCAGTACTTC. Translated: CASTPSAGGQETQYF.

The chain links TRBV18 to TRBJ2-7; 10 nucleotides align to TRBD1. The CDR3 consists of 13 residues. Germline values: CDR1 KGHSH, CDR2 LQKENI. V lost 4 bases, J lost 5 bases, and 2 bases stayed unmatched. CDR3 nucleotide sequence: TGTGCCAGCTCACTTGGACAGGGGGACGAGCAGTACTTC. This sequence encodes CASSLGQGDEQYF. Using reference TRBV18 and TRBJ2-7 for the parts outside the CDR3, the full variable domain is NAGVMQNPRHLVRRRGQEARLRCSPMKGHSHVYWYRQLPEEGLKFMVYLQKENIIDESGMPKERFSAEFPKEGPSILRIQQVVRGDSAAYFCASSLGQGDEQYFGPGTRLTVT.

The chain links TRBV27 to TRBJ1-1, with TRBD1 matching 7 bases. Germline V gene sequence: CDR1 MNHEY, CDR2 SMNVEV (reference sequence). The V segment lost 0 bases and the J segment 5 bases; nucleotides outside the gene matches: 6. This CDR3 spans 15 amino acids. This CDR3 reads CASSLSAGGCTEAFF. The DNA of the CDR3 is TGTGCCAGCAGTTTATCGGCAGGGGGTTGTACTGAAGCTTTCTTT.

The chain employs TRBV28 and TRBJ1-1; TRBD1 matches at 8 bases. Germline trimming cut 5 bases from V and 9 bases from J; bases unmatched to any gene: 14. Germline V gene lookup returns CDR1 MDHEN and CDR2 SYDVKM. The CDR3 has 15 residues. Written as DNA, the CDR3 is TGTGCCAGCAGTGACTGGACAGGGAGGGGGCAGCAAGCTTTCTTT. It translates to CASSDWTGRGQQAFF.

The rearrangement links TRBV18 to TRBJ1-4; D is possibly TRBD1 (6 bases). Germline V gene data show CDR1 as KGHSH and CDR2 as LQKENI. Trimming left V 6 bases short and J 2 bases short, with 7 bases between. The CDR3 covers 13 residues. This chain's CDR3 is CASSGQTNEKLFF. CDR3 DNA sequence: TGTGCCAGCTCCGGACAGACTAATGAAAAACTGTTTTTT.

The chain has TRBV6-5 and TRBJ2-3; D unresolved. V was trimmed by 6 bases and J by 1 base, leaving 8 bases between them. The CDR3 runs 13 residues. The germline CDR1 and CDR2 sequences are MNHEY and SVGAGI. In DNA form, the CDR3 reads TGTGCCAGCAGAGCACCCGGCACAGATACGCAGTATTTT. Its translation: CASRAPGTDTQYF.

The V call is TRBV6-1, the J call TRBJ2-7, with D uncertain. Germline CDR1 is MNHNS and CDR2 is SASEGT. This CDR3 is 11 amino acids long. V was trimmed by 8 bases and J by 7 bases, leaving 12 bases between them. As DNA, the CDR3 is TGTGCCAGCCTCATACGGTTAGAGCAGTACTTC. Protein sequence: CASLIRLEQYF.

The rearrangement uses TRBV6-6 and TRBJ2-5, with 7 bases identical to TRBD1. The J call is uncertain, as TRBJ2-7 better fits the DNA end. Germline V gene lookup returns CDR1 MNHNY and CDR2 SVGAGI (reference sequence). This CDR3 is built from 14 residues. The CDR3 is CASSHRDRAYEQYF. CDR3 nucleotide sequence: TGTGCCAGCAGTCACCGGGACAGAGCCTACGAGCAGTACTTC.

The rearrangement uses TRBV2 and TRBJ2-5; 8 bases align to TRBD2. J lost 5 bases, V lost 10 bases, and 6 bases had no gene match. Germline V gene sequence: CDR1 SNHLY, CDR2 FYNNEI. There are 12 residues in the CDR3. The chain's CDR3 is CATRLARETQYF. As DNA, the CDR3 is TGTGCCACAAGACTAGCGCGTGAGACCCAGTACTTC.

CDR3 sequence reads: CASSVGHEEKLFF. The CDR3 DNA sequence: TGTGCCAGCAGCGTAGGCCACGAGGAAAAACTGTTTTTT. The V and J genes are TRBV9 and TRBJ1-4; D remains unclear. The V gene's germline CDR1 is SGDLS and CDR2 YYNGEE. The CDR3 runs to 13 residues. The V end was cut by 0 bases, the J end by 8 bases, with 8 bases between.

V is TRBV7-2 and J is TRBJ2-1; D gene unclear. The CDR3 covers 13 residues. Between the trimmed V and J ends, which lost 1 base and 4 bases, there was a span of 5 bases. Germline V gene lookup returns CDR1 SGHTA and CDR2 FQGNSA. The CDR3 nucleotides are TGTGCCAGCAGCTTAGATTCATACAATGAGCAGTTCTTC. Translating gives CASSLDSYNEQFF.